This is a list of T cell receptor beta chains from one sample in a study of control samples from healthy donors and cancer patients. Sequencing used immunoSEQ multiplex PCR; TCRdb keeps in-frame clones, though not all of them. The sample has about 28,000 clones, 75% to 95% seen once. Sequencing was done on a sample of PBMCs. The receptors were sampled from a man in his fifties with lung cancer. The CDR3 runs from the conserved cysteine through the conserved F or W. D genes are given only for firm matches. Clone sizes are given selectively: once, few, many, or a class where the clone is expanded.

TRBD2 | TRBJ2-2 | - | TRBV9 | TGTGCCAGCAGCTTCCGGGAGGGGACTAGCGGGGGGGCCTCCACCGGGGAGCTGTTTTTT | CASSFREGTSGGASTGELFF
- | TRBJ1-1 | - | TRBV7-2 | TGTGCCAGCAGCCCCCCCTTCGGAGGTCACACTGAAGCTTTCTTT | CASSPPFGGHTEAFF
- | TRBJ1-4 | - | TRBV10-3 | TGTGCCATCAGTGAGTCCGGGGGGGACAACGGACTGTTTTTT | CAISESGGDNGLFF
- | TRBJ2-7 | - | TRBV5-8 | TGTGCCACCTATCGCAACTACGAGCAGTACTTC | CATYRNYEQYF
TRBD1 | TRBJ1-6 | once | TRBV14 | TGTGCCAGCAGCCAACTGAACAGGGGGGTAGGCTCACCCCTCCACTTT | CASSQLNRGVGSPLHF
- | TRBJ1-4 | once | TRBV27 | TGTGCCAGCAGTTTGAGGACTTCAACTAATGAAAAACTGTTTTTT | CASSLRTSTNEKLFF
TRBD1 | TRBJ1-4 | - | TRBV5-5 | TGTGCCAGCAGCTTCCCGGGACAGGATGAAAAACTGTTTTTT | CASSFPGQDEKLFF
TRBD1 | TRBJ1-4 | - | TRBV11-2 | TGTGCCAGCAGCTTAATAGATCGGGACAGGGAGGGTGAAAAACTGTTTTTT | CASSLIDRDREGEKLFF
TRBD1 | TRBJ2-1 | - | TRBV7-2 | TGTGCCAGCAGCTTAACAGGGGGCGTAGGTGAGCAGTTCTTC | CASSLTGGVGEQFF
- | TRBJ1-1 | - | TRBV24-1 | TGTGCCACCAGTGCCTCCGTCAGGAGCCCCACGAACACTGAAGCTTTCTTT | CATSASVRSPTNTEAFF
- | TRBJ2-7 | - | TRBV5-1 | TGCGCCAGCAGTTTCGGACAATCCGCCGAGCAGTACTTC | CASSFGQSAEQYF
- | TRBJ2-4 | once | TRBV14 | TGTGCCAGCAGCCTCACAGGGGAGGCGAATACGGTTCAGTACTTC | CASSLTGEANTVQYF
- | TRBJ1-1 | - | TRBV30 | TGTGCCTGGAGTGAACGACTCGGGGTAGGGGACACTGAAGCTTTCTTT | CAWSERLGVGDTEAFF
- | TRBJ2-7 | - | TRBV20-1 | TGCAGTGCTACAGAATACGAGCAGTACTTC | CSATEYEQYF